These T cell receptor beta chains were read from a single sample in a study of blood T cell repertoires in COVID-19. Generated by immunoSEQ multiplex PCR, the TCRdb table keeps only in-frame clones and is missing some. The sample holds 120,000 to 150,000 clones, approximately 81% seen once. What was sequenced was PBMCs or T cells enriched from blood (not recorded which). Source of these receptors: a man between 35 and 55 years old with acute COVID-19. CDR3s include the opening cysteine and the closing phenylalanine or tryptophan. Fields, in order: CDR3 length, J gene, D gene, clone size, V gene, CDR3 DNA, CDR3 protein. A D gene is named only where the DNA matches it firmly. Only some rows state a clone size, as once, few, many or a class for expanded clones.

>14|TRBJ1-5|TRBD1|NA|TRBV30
TGTGCCTGGGGGGGACAGATTAGCAATCAGCCCCAGCATTTT
CAWGGQISNQPQHF
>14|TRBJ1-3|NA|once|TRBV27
TGTGCCAGCAGTCCGATCTACTCTGGAAACACCATATATTTT
CASSPIYSGNTIYF
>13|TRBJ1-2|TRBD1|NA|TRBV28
TGTGCCAGCACCATGACAGGGGCTATAGGCTACACCTTC
CASTMTGAIGYTF
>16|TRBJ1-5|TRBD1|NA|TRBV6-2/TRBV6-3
TGTGCCAGCAGTTGGTGGGACAGGGAAAGCAATCAGCCCCAGCATTTT
CASSWWDRESNQPQHF
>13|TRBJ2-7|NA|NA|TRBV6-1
TGTGCCAGCAGTGAGACATTGTCCTCCGAGCAGTACTTC
CASSETLSSEQYF
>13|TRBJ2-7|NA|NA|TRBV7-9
TGTGCCAGCAGTCCGGGGGAGTCCTACGAGCAGTACTTC
CASSPGESYEQYF
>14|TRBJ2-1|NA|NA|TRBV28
TGTGCCAGCAGTTCGGAGGGAACGGGCAATGAGCAGTTCTTC
CASSSEGTGNEQFF
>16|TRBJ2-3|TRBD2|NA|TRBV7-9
TGTGCCAGCAGCTCGACTAGCGGGGCTTCATCAGATACGCAGTATTTT
CASSSTSGASSDTQYF
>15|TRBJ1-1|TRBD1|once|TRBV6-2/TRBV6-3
TGTGCCAGCAGCACGGGACAGGGGGCCAGTAACGAAGCTTTCTTT
CASSTGQGASNEAFF
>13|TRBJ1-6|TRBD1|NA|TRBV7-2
TGTGCCAGCAGCCTGGGACAGGGCTTCCCCCTCCACTTT
CASSLGQGFPLHF
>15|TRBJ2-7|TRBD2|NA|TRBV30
TGTGCCTGGCGCCGACTAGCGGGACTGTCCTACGAGCAGTACTTC
CAWRRLAGLSYEQYF
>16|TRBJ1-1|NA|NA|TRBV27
TGTGCCAGCAGCCTTGGACAGCCAGAGATGAACACTGAAGCTTTCTTT
CASSLGQPEMNTEAFF
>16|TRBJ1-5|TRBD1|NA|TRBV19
TGTGCCAGTAGTATAGCGGACAGGGGTGGCAATCAGCCCCAGCATTTT
CASSIADRGGNQPQHF
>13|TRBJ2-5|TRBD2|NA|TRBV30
TGTGCCTGGAGTGTCGGAAGCCGGGGGGCCCAGTACTTC
CAWSVGSRGAQYF
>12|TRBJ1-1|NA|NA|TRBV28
TGTGCCAGCAGTTTACCCGACAGGAGGGCTTTCTTT
CASSLPDRRAFF
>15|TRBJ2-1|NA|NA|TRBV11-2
TGTGCCAGCAGCTTAGGACTCCGCTCCTACAATGAGCAGTTCTTC
CASSLGLRSYNEQFF
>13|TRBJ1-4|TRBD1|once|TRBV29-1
TGCAGCTATACGACAGGGGCTAATGAAAAACTGTTTTTT
CSYTTGANEKLFF
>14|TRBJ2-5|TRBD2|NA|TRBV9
TGTGCCAGCAACCCCGGGGGGGTCGGGGAGACCCAGTACTTC
CASNPGGVGETQYF
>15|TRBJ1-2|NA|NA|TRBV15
TGTGCCACCAGCAGAGAAAGAGTCAAGATCTATGGCTACACCTTC
CATSRERVKIYGYTF
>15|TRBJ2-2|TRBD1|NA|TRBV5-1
TGCGCCAGCAGCTTGGGACAGGGGCACACCGGGGAGCTGTTTTTT
CASSLGQGHTGELFF
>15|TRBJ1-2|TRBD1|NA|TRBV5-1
TGCGCCAGCAGCTTGGCTTCGGGACAGGGGCTTGGCTACACCTTC
CASSLASGQGLGYTF
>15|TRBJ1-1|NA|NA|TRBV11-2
TGTGCCAGCAGCTTAGTCCGCGGGAGTAACACTGAAGCTTTCTTT
CASSLVRGSNTEAFF
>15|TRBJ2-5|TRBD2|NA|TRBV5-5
TGTGCCAGCAGCTTCCTAGCGGGGGGAGGGGAGACCCAGTACTTC
CASSFLAGGGETQYF
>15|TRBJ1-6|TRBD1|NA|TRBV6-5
TGTGCCAGCAGCCCGAACAGGGGACATAATTCACCCCTCCACTTT
CASSPNRGHNSPLHF
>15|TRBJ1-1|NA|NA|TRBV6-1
TGTGCCAGCAGTGATCAGACGGGATCGAACACTGAAGCTTTCTTT
CASSDQTGSNTEAFF
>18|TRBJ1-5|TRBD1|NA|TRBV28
TGTGCCAGCAGTCTCACCGCCGGGACAGGAGATAGCAATCAGCCCCAGCATTTT
CASSLTAGTGDSNQPQHF
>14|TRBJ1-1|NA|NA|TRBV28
TGTGCCAGCAGGCAAGGGAGGGCGAACACTGAAGCTTTCTTT
CASRQGRANTEAFF
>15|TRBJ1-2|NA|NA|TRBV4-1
TGCGCCAGCAGCCAGACAGCGTTAGCTAACTATGGCTACACCTTC
CASSQTALANYGYTF
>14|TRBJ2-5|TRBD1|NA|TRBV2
TGTGCCAGCAGCGCGGACAGGGGGGGGGAGACCCAGTACTTC
CASSADRGGETQYF
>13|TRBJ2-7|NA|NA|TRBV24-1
TGTGCCACCAGTGAAGGGGCAGGCTACGAGCAGTACTTC
CATSEGAGYEQYF
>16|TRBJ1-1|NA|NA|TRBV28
TGTGCCAGCAGTCTACTAGAGGACGGGCTGAACACTGAAGCTTTCTTT
CASSLLEDGLNTEAFF
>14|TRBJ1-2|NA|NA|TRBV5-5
TGTGCCAGCAGCTTGCTGGACAGAATCTATGGCTACACCTTC
CASSLLDRIYGYTF
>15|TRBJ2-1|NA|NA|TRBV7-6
TGTGCCAGCAGCTTAGCAGGAGGTATCTACAATGAGCAGTTCTTC
CASSLAGGIYNEQFF
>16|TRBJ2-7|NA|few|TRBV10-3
TGTGCCATCAGTGAGTCCCAAGTTCATGAGGTCCACGAGCAGTACTTC
CAISESQVHEVHEQYF
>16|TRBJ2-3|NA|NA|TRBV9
TGTGCCAGCAGCATAGGTATACAGTCCCGTCAAGATACGCAGTATTTT
CASSIGIQSRQDTQYF
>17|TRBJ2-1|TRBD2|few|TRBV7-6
TGTGCCAGCAGCACGGGAACGGGACTAGCGGCCTACAATGAGCAGTTCTTC
CASSTGTGLAAYNEQFF
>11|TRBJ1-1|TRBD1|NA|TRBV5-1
TGCGCCAGCAGCAGGACAGGAGAAGCTTTCTTT
CASSRTGEAFF
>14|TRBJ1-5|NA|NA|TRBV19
TGTGCCAGTAATTTAGGGCAGGGCGGACAGCCCCAGCATTTT
CASNLGQGGQPQHF
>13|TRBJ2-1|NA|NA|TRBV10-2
TGCGCCAGCAGCCCGTCAGGGGACATTGAGCAGTTCTTC
CASSPSGDIEQFF
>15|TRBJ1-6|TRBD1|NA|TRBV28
TGTGCCAGCAGTATCAGAGGGGGCGGTAATTCACCCCTCCACTTT
CASSIRGGGNSPLHF
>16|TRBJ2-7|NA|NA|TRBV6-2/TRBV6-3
TGTGCCAGCAGTTACTCGAAAATTACAGGGAACTACGAGCAGTACTTC
CASSYSKITGNYEQYF
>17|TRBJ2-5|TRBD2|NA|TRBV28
TGTGCCAGCAGTTTTCCCCTGGGACTAGCGAAACAAGAGACCCAGTACTTC
CASSFPLGLAKQETQYF
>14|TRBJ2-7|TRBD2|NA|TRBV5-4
TGTGCCAGCAGCTTCGGACTAGCGCAGTACGAGCAGTACTTC
CASSFGLAQYEQYF